This is a list of T cell receptor beta chains from one sample in a study of PD-1 blockade in mismatch repair-deficient tumors. Clones were sequenced by immunoSEQ multiplex PCR, and TCRdb holds only the in-frame ones, with some missing. This table holds around 51,000 clones, about 85% found once. The material sequenced was peripheral blood, taken about 4.5 months after starting pembrolizumab. These receptors were collected from an adult with mismatch repair-deficient cancer. Each CDR3 is given with its conserved first and last residue. The order of the fields is D gene, V gene, clone size, J gene, CDR3 DNA, CDR3 protein. A D gene is named only where the DNA matches it firmly. Only part of the rows carry a size: once, few, many, or a class if the clone is expanded.

>TRBD1|TRBV19|many|TRBJ1-5
TGTGCCAGTAGTAAAGGACAGGCACGTCAGCCCCAGCATTTT
CASSKGQARQPQHF
>TRBD2|TRBV13|.|TRBJ2-4
TGTGCCAGCAGCCCGGGACTAGCGGGAGTGTCACCCAAAAACATTCAGTACTTC
CASSPGLAGVSPKNIQYF
>TRBD2|TRBV7-8|.|TRBJ2-1
TGTGCCAGCAGCCCCGGGACTAACATTTACAATGAGCAGTTCTTC
CASSPGTNIYNEQFF
>TRBD1|TRBV9|.|TRBJ2-7
TGTGCCAGCAGCGTGACAGGGGGCTACGAGCAGTACTTC
CASSVTGGYEQYF
>TRBD1|TRBV6-5|.|TRBJ2-3
TGTGCCAGCATGTTTGGACAGGGGGGCACAGATACGCAGTATTTT
CASMFGQGGTDTQYF
>.|TRBV7-7|.|TRBJ2-3
TGTGCTAGCAGCTCCTCAGTGTCCACAGATACGCAGTATTTT
CASSSSVSTDTQYF
>.|TRBV7-2|once|TRBJ2-7
TGTGCCAGCAGCCCAAATGAGATGGCAGGACAAGAGCAGTACTTC
CASSPNEMAGQEQYF
>TRBD1|TRBV18|.|TRBJ2-7
TGTGCCAGCTCACCGGACAGGGGGTTTGGAAACGAGCAGTACTTC
CASSPDRGFGNEQYF
>.|TRBV27|.|TRBJ1-1
TGTGCCAGCAGGGAAAACACTGAAGCTTTCTTT
CASRENTEAFF
>.|TRBV18|.|TRBJ2-3
TGTGCCAGCTCAAGGACCCCCTCAAGGACAGATACGCAGTATTTT
CASSRTPSRTDTQYF
>TRBD2|TRBV7-9|once|TRBJ2-1
TGTGCCAGCGAGTTCACGGGGGGGTCCTACAATGAGCAGTTCTTC
CASEFTGGSYNEQFF
>TRBD2|TRBV10-2|few|TRBJ2-7
TGCGCCAGCAGTGAGATCTTTTTAGCGGGATACGTCCGCTACGAGCAGTACTTC
CASSEIFLAGYVRYEQYF
>.|TRBV7-9|few|TRBJ1-5
TGTGCCAGCAGCTTATCGGGGGCTGAGCAGCCCCAGCATTTT
CASSLSGAEQPQHF
>TRBD2|TRBV7-3|.|TRBJ2-7
TGTGCCAGCAGCTCGCAAGCGGGAGGGGGGTACGAGCAGTACTTC
CASSSQAGGGYEQYF
>.|TRBV15|.|TRBJ1-3
TGTGCCACCAGCAGAGGCAGGGATGGAAACACCATATATTTT
CATSRGRDGNTIYF
>TRBD1|TRBV19|.|TRBJ2-7
TGTGCCAGTAGCCTTGGACAGGTCTACGAGCAGTACTTC
CASSLGQVYEQYF
>TRBD1|TRBV29-1|.|TRBJ1-1
TGCAGCTCTAGCGGGGCAGGGGGCACGAACACTGAAGCTTTCTTT
CSSSGAGGTNTEAFF
>.|TRBV18|.|TRBJ2-6
TGTGCCAGCTCACCTAAGGCCAGCTCTGGGGCCAACGTCCTGACTTTC
CASSPKASSGANVLTF
>TRBD2|TRBV6-6|.|TRBJ2-3
TGTGCCGCGGGAGTCCGAGGGGCAGATACGCAGTATTTT
CAAGVRGADTQYF
>.|TRBV7-9|.|TRBJ1-1
TGTGCCAGCAGCTTGTTAGCGAACACTGAAGCTTTCTTT
CASSLLANTEAFF
>.|TRBV5-1|once|TRBJ2-1
TGCGCCAGCAGCTTGGAGCCTAGCGACAATGAGCAGTTCTTC
CASSLEPSDNEQFF
>.|TRBV5-1|few|TRBJ2-1
TGCGCCAGCAGCCGCCTACCGGGCGATTACTCCTACAATGAGCAGTTCTTC
CASSRLPGDYSYNEQFF
>.|TRBV5-4|.|TRBJ2-2
TGTGCCAGCAGCTTGGGATCAGGAGGGAACACCGGGGAGCTGTTTTTT
CASSLGSGGNTGELFF
>.|TRBV9|.|TRBJ2-5
TGTGCCAGCAGCGTAGCCGGAGCGGAGACCCAGTACTTC
CASSVAGAETQYF
>.|TRBV6-1|.|TRBJ1-5
TGTGCCAGCAGTGAAGGGGTGGTCATGCAGCCCCAGCATTTT
CASSEGVVMQPQHF
>TRBD1|TRBV18|.|TRBJ2-2
TGTGCCAGCTCACCAGGGACAGGGATTAAGGAGCTGTTTTTT
CASSPGTGIKELFF
>.|TRBV27|.|TRBJ2-3
TGTGCCAGCAGTTTATCAGGAATCCCCACAGATACGCAGTATTTT
CASSLSGIPTDTQYF
>.|TRBV30|.|TRBJ1-2
TGTGCCTGTGGTCTTTCCGGCGGGACCTATGGCTACACCTTC
CACGLSGGTYGYTF
>TRBD1|TRBV19|.|TRBJ1-2
TGTGCCAGTAGATGGCCAGGGGGACGGTATGGCTACACCTTC
CASRWPGGRYGYTF
>.|TRBV29-1|.|TRBJ2-1
TGCAGCGTTGCAGGTGACTCCTACAATGAGCAGTTCTTC
CSVAGDSYNEQFF
>.|TRBV7-2|.|TRBJ2-1
TGTGCCAGCAGCCCTCCGGGTAGCTCCTACAATGAGCAGTTCTTC
CASSPPGSSYNEQFF
>TRBD2|TRBV5-1|.|TRBJ2-7
TGCGCCAGCAGGCCCCAAGCGGGAGGTTCCTACGAGCAGTACTTC
CASRPQAGGSYEQYF
>TRBD1|TRBV10-1|once|TRBJ2-3
TGCGCCAGCAGCCGACAGGGGGCTGGTACGCAGTATTTT
CASSRQGAGTQYF
>.|TRBV10-2|.|TRBJ2-1
TGCGCCAGCAGTGTAGTGCAGGGCGGGGAAAATGAGCAGTTCTTC
CASSVVQGGENEQFF
>.|TRBV27|.|TRBJ2-7
TGTGCCAGCAGTTTATCCGGGCTCTCCTACGAGCAGTACTTC
CASSLSGLSYEQYF
>TRBD1|TRBV14|.|TRBJ2-4
TGTGCCAGCAGCCTATCGGCGGACAGGGAACTAGCCAAAAACATTCAGTACTTC
CASSLSADRELAKNIQYF
>.|TRBV28|.|TRBJ2-2
TGTGCCAGCAGACCTAGACAGCGATACACCGGGGAGCTGTTTTTT
CASRPRQRYTGELFF
>.|TRBV29-1|.|TRBJ1-2
TGCAGCGTTGTAAAGGGCTACACCTTC
CSVVKGYTF
>.|TRBV5-1|.|TRBJ1-1
TGCGCCAGCAGCAATGGCGGGGGTTACACTGAAGCTTTCTTT
CASSNGGGYTEAFF
>.|TRBV5-6|.|TRBJ2-5
TGTGCCAGCAGCGTATCAGGGAAGACCCAGTACTTC
CASSVSGKTQYF
>.|TRBV5-4|.|TRBJ1-2
TGTGCCAGCAGCCTTTTGAGTAGGGGTGGCTACACCTTC
CASSLLSRGGYTF
>TRBD2|TRBV2|.|TRBJ2-1
TGTGCCAGCAGTGAAATGGGACTAGAGGTCCATGAGCAGTTCTTC
CASSEMGLEVHEQFF
>.|TRBV19|.|TRBJ1-5
TGTGCCAATCTCCTGAGGGGCCCTTATAGCAATCAGCCCCAGCATTTT
CANLLRGPYSNQPQHF
>.|TRBV11-3|once|TRBJ1-1
TGTGCCAGCAGCGCCCGTAGGTCGACGAACACTGAAGCTTTCTTT
CASSARRSTNTEAFF
>TRBD1|TRBV2|.|TRBJ2-5
TGTGCCAGCAGCTCCGAGGGGGACAGGCGGTACTTC
CASSSEGDRRYF